The 16 T cell receptor beta chains given below trace back to one sample, sequenced in a study of blood T cell repertoires in COVID-19. Measured with immunoSEQ multiplex PCR; TCRdb has only the in-frame clones, and not every one. The sample lists about 200,000 clones, 80% to 90% occurring once. The sequenced sample was peripheral blood. These receptors were obtained from a human donor in a cohort sampled during active COVID-19.

This clone was detected only a few times. The V gene is TRBV4-2, the J gene TRBJ2-1, with 7 positions matching TRBD2. Germline CDR1 LGHNA, CDR2 YNFKEQ. This CDR3 has 14 amino acids. V was clipped by 3 bases and J by 9 bases; unmatched bases: 8. Here the CDR3 reads CASSQREAGVEQFF. The CDR3 region has the DNA TGTGCCAGCAGCCAGCGCGAGGCGGGAGTTGAGCAGTTCTTC.

A note on this clone: The junction does not match germline at one end; this may be a read error. The chain is built from TRBV5-1 and TRBJ2-7, with TRBD1 matching 8 bases. Germline V CDR1 and CDR2: SGHRS, YFSETQ. The length of the CDR3 is 15 residues. CDR3 bases: TGCGCCAGCAGATTGGGGACAGGTGGGACCTACGAGCAGTACTTC. This sequence encodes CASRLGTGGTYEQYF. The full variable domain, in which reference TRBV5-1 and TRBJ2-7 provide the parts outside the CDR3, is KAGVTQTPRYLIKTRGQQVTLSCSPISGHRSVSWYQQTPGQGLQFLFEYFSETQRNKGNFPGRFSGRQFSNSRSEMNVSTLELGDSALYLCASRLGTGGTYEQYFGPGTRLTVT.

This chain uses TRBV6-6 with TRBJ1-5; 8 bases agree with TRBD1. The CDR3 totals 16 residues. Trimming took 3 bases from V and 2 from J; bases not matched to a gene: 6. In germline, CDR1 is MNHNY, CDR2 SVGAGI (reference sequence). CDR3 region: CASSYSGGGGNQPQHF. In nucleotides, the CDR3 is TGTGCCAGCAGTTATTCAGGGGGCGGAGGCAATCAGCCCCAGCATTTT.

This CDR3 reads CASSVVGQGYQETQYF. Here the CDR3 DNA reads TGTGCCAGCAGCGTAGTCGGACAGGGCTACCAAGAGACCCAGTACTTC. The rearrangement links TRBV5-4 to TRBJ2-5, with 8 nucleotides matching TRBD1. The CDR3 is made up of 16 amino acids. Germline V gives CDR1 SGHNT, CDR2 YYREEE (reference sequence). Trimming removed 4 bases from V and 0 bases from J; junction bases left unmatched: 8.

V is TRBV7-9 and J is TRBJ1-5; 8 nucleotides agree with TRBD1. Trimming removed 5 bases from V and 5 bases from J; junction bases left unmatched: 11. Germline V CDR1 and CDR2: SEHNR, FQNEAQ (reference sequence). The CDR3 has 16 residues. The CDR3 nucleotides read TGTGCCAGCAGCGGAAGCCGGACAGGGACAGATCAGCCCCAGCATTTT. Protein product: CASSGSRTGTDQPQHF.

The chain joins TRBV7-8 to TRBJ2-2, with 7 bases fitting TRBD1. The V segment lost 4 bases and the J segment 5 bases; nucleotides outside the gene matches: 4. CDR3 length equals 14 residues. Germline-derived CDR1 and CDR2 are SGHVS and FQNEAQ. CDR3 sequence: CASSSGQPTGELFF. CDR3 bases: TGTGCCAGCAGCTCGGGACAGCCTACCGGGGAGCTGTTTTTT.

CDR3 in amino acids: CASRPDRGEYYSNQPQHF. CDR3 DNA sequence: TGTGCCAGTAGACCAGACAGGGGCGAGTATTATAGCAATCAGCCCCAGCATTTT. The V gene is TRBV19, the J gene TRBJ1-5, with 8 bases lining up with TRBD1. This CDR3 contains 18 residues. V trimming: 6 bases; J trimming: 0 bases; junction bases outside the gene matches: 13. Germline-derived CDR1 and CDR2 are LNHDA and SQIVND (reference sequence).

This chain connects TRBV3-1 (or the pseudogene TRBV3-2) to TRBJ1-2; D may be TRBD1 (5 bases). Per germline, CDR1 LGHDT and CDR2 YNNKEL (reference sequence). The CDR3 has 14 residues. Trimming left V 6 bases short and J 3 bases short, with 14 bases between. The CDR3 protein is CASRGKGLDYGYTF. In DNA form, the CDR3 reads TGTGCCAGCAGGGGGAAGGGGTTAGACTATGGCTACACCTTC.

The rearrangement uses TRBV5-1 and TRBJ1-4; D call uncertain. Trimming removed 5 bases from V and 1 base from J, with 6 bases in between. This CDR3 contains 13 residues. Per germline, CDR1 SGHRS and CDR2 YFSETQ. CDR3 DNA: TGCGCCAGCAGTCTAGAAACTAATGAAAAACTGTTTTTT. It specifies CASSLETNEKLFF.

As concerns this clone: Other DNA variants within this sample encode the same CDR3. The chain recombines TRBV18 with TRBJ2-1; TRBD2 matches 7 bases. CDR3 length equals 15 residues. Germline V gene sequence: CDR1 KGHSH, CDR2 LQKENI. Trimming cost V 2 bases and J 4 bases; bases outside gene matches: 5. The chain's CDR3 is CASSPSGGSYNEQFF. The CDR3 DNA sequence: TGTGCCAGCTCACCATCTGGCGGGAGTTACAATGAGCAGTTCTTC.

This sequence joins TRBV5-1 and TRBJ2-5; 7 nucleotides agree with TRBD1. J lost 5 bases, V lost 6 bases, and 7 bases had no gene match. The germline V gene encodes CDR1 SGHRS and CDR2 YFSETQ. This CDR3 has 13 amino acids. Written as DNA, the CDR3 is TGCGCCAGCAACTCAGGGGGTAGGGAGACCCAGTACTTC. Translating it yields CASNSGGRETQYF.

The V gene is TRBV28, the J gene TRBJ1-5; TRBD1 is a possible D gene (5 bases). The ends were cut back, 6 bases at V and 11 bases at J, with 17 bases in the middle. Germline loops: CDR1 MDHEN, CDR2 SYDVKM. There are 13 residues in the CDR3. CDR3 sequence: CASRTIGDRTQHF. CDR3 nucleotide sequence: TGTGCCAGCAGGACAATAGGGGATAGGACCCAGCATTTT.

This clone was counted between two and nine times. The V gene is TRBV30, the J gene TRBJ1-2; possibly TRBD1 for D (5 bases). The CDR3 sequence is 13 residues long. V lost 3 bases and J 4 bases, leaving 12 bases between the germline ends. The germline gives CDR1 GTSNPN, CDR2 SVGIG (reference sequence). CDR3 bases: TGTGCCTGGAGATCCGGGGGAAGCTATGGCTACACCTTC. This translates into CAWRSGGSYGYTF. Supplemented by reference TRBV30 and TRBJ1-2, the full variable domain reads SQTIHQWPATLVQPVGSPLSLECTVEGTSNPNLYWYRQAAGRGLQLLFYSVGIGQISSEVPQNLSASRPQDRQFILSSKKLLLSDSGFYLCAWRSGGSYGYTFGSGTRLTVV.

This rearrangement joins TRBV27 to TRBJ2-1; TRBD2 matches 15 bases. The CDR3 covers 17 residues. With V trimmed by 5 bases and J by 9 bases, 11 bases remained unmatched. The germline V gene has CDR1 MNHEY and CDR2 SMNVEV (reference sequence). This CDR3 reads CASSHPGLAGGNGEQFF. The DNA for the CDR3 is TGTGCCAGCAGTCATCCGGGACTAGCGGGAGGAAACGGTGAGCAGTTCTTC.

This clone is a singleton in its sample. The CDR3 DNA sequence: TGTGCCAGCAGTTTCTGGGGAGGGAACTACGAGCAGTACTTC. Translation gives CASSFWGGNYEQYF. The chain combines TRBV27 with TRBJ2-7, with TRBD2 matching 7 bases. Germline CDR1 is MNHEY and CDR2 is SMNVEV (reference sequence). The V gene end was trimmed by 3 bases and the J gene end by 3 bases; junction bases not matched to a gene: 5. The CDR3 is made up of 14 amino acids.

DNA of the CDR3: TGTGCCAGCAGCCGGGGAGGACTAGCGGCCTACAATGAGCAGTTCTTC. Its protein is CASSRGGLAAYNEQFF. The V call is TRBV5-4, the J call TRBJ2-1, with 10 bases aligning to TRBD2. The CDR3 length is 16 residues. V shed 4 bases and J 2 bases; nucleotides not matched to a gene: 6. Germline loops: CDR1 SGHNT, CDR2 YYREEE (reference sequence).